The rows below give T cell receptor beta chains drawn from one sample of a study of T-cell memory formation after mild COVID-19. TCRdb processed the 5' RACE reads anew with MiXCR; each CDR3 protein has one entry. The table shows roughly 580,000 distinct CDR3 sequences, with under 20% occurring only once. Sequenced: PBMCs or a T cell subset sorted from them (not recorded which). The source is an adult woman who had mild COVID-19 (a few samples of this study predate the infection). Cell type and time point are not known. Each CDR3 is given with its conserved first and last residue. Fields, in order: V gene, D gene, J gene, clone size, CDR3 protein, CDR3 DNA. The D gene is left open where the match is weak. Not all rows give a size; the values are once, few, many and, for expanded clones, a class.

>TRBV28|.|TRBJ1-1|.
CASSLWTGNTEAFF
TGTGCCAGCAGTTTATGGACCGGGAACACTGAAGCTTTCTTT
>TRBV12-3/TRBV12-4|TRBD1|TRBJ2-6|few
CASGSQGIGGANVLTF
TGTGCCAGCGGATCACAGGGGATAGGCGGGGCCAACGTCCTGACTTTC
>TRBV5-1|.|TRBJ2-5|.
CASSRQAEETQYF
TGCGCCAGCTCGAGACAGGCAGAGGAGACCCAGTACTTC
>TRBV29-1|TRBD1|TRBJ1-3|.
CSARTGSGNTIYF
TGCAGCGCCCGGACAGGATCGGGAAACACCATATATTTT
>TRBV10-3|.|TRBJ2-7|.
CAISTGPSIYEQYF
TGTGCCATCAGTACCGGGCCCTCCATTTACGAGCAGTACTTC
>TRBV7-2|.|TRBJ2-7|.
CASSLEPGSSYEQYF
TGTGCCAGCAGCTTAGAACCGGGAAGTTCCTACGAGCAGTACTTC
>TRBV24-1|TRBD2|TRBJ2-5|.
CATSDGLAVETQYF
TGTGCCACCAGTGATGGACTAGCGGTGGAGACCCAGTACTTC
>TRBV6-2/TRBV6-3|.|TRBJ1-4|.
CASSYSADLNEKLFF
TGTGCCAGCAGTTACTCGGCGGATCTTAATGAAAAATTGTTTTTT
>TRBV18|.|TRBJ2-4|many
CASSPATGGTKNIQYF
TGTGCCAGCTCACCTGCAACCGGGGGAACCAAAAACATTCAGTACTTC
>TRBV7-9|TRBD2|TRBJ2-3|.
CASSLGRGTPRDTQYF
TGTGCCAGCAGCTTAGGGCGGGGGACCCCCCGCGATACGCAGTATTTT
>TRBV30|.|TRBJ2-3|.
CAWSVPRLSRTDTQYF
TGTGCCTGGAGTGTCCCTAGACTAAGCCGGACAGATACGCAGTATTTT
>TRBV3-1|.|TRBJ1-1|few
CASSRLHQGEEAFF
TGTGCCAGCAGCCGCCTTCACCAAGGCGAAGAAGCTTTCTTT
>TRBV7-9|TRBD1|TRBJ1-4|.
CASSLATGSNEKLFF
TGTGCCAGCAGCTTAGCGACAGGGTCTAATGAAAAACTGTTTTTT
>TRBV7-2|.|TRBJ2-3|.
CASSYTHGTQYF
TGTGCCAGCAGCTATACGCATGGTACGCAGTATTTT
>TRBV29-1|.|TRBJ2-7|few
CSVGQFAYEQYF
TGCAGCGTCGGACAGTTCGCCTACGAGCAGTACTTC
>TRBV4-3|TRBD2|TRBJ2-3|few
CASSQGRTSGWSTDTQYF
TGCGCCAGCAGCCAAGGTAGAACTAGCGGCTGGAGCACAGATACGCAGTATTTT
>TRBV7-9|.|TRBJ2-3|many
CASSLGTGTSTDTQYF
TGTGCCAGCAGCTTGGGGACTGGAACTAGCACAGATACGCAGTATTTT
>TRBV2|.|TRBJ2-2|few
CASSEGTLNTGELFF
TGTGCCAGCAGCGAAGGGACCCTGAACACCGGGGAGCTGTTTTTT
>TRBV28|TRBD2|TRBJ2-1|.
CASSQTSEIFNEQFF
TGTGCCAGCAGCCAAACTAGCGAGATCTTCAATGAGCAGTTCTTC
>TRBV20-1|.|TRBJ2-3|many
CSVHPGTDTQYF
TGCAGTGTCCATCCAGGGACAGATACGCAGTATTTT
>TRBV12-3/TRBV12-4|.|TRBJ2-3|few
CASSGRGTQYF
TGTGCCAGCAGCGGACGGGGTACGCAGTATTTT
>TRBV25-1|.|TRBJ2-2|once
CASSELSWQGVFIGELFF
TGTGCCAGCAGTGAATTGTCGTGGCAGGGTGTTTTTATCGGGGAGCTGTTTTTT
>TRBV29-1|TRBD1|TRBJ1-5|.
CSVAGTGGNQPQHF
TGCAGCGTAGCCGGGACAGGGGGCAATCAGCCCCAGCATTTT
>TRBV7-7|.|TRBJ2-2|few
CASSLAGQGVPGELFF
TGTGCTAGCAGCTTAGCGGGACAGGGAGTTCCCGGGGAGCTGTTTTTT
>TRBV5-6|TRBD2|TRBJ2-7|.
CASSLVFLAGDSRPNEQYF
TGTGCCAGCAGCTTGGTTTTCCTAGCGGGGGATTCGAGACCGAACGAGCAGTACTTC
>TRBV9|TRBD1|TRBJ2-3|few
CASSAGTAYTDTQYF
TGTGCCAGCAGCGCCGGGACAGCGTACACAGATACGCAGTATTTT
>TRBV12-5|.|TRBJ1-2|many
CASGLGDSIYGYTF
TGTGCTAGTGGTTTGGGGGACTCCATCTATGGCTACACCTTC
>TRBV7-2|TRBD1|TRBJ1-6|few
CASSAPGQGSPLHF
TGTGCCAGCAGCGCCCCCGGACAGGGTTCACCCCTCCACTTT
>TRBV5-1|TRBD1|TRBJ2-2|.
CASSLAQGAGELFF
TGCGCCAGCAGCTTGGCCCAGGGGGCCGGGGAGCTGTTTTTT
>TRBV6-2/TRBV6-3|.|TRBJ2-2|few
CASSPLDNSGELFF
TGTGCCAGCAGTCCGCTTGATAATTCCGGGGAGCTGTTTTTT
>TRBV12-3/TRBV12-4|TRBD1|TRBJ1-1|many
CASSLRGPNTEAFF
TGTGCCAGCAGTTTGAGGGGGCCGAACACTGAAGCTTTCTTT
>TRBV6-2/TRBV6-3|.|TRBJ1-1|few
CASSPPRGDEAFF
TGTGCCAGCAGTCCCCCTAGGGGGGATGAAGCTTTCTTT
>TRBV10-3|TRBD2|TRBJ2-1|.
CAITGSGGSSYNEQFF
TGTGCCATCACTGGTAGCGGGGGTTCATCCTACAATGAGCAGTTCTTC
>TRBV5-5|.|TRBJ2-5|many
CASSLEQGRLQYF
TGTGCCAGCAGCTTGGAACAGGGTAGGCTCCAGTACTTC
>TRBV20-1|.|TRBJ1-5|few
CSARYMGAQHF
TGCAGTGCTAGGTATATGGGGGCCCAGCATTTT
>TRBV20-1|.|TRBJ1-1|.
CSARVPFGYREAFF
TGCAGTGCTAGAGTCCCATTCGGATATAGGGAAGCTTTCTTT
>TRBV24-1|TRBD2|TRBJ2-5|few
CATSAGGGTQYF
TGTGCCACCAGTGCCGGCGGGGGGACCCAGTACTTC
>TRBV20-1|.|TRBJ2-7|.
CSAIVTGRGTYEQYF
TGCAGTGCTATCGTGACAGGACGAGGCACCTACGAGCAGTACTTC
>TRBV4-2|.|TRBJ2-2|few
CASSQRVTGELFF
TGTGCCAGCAGCCAGAGAGTCACCGGGGAGCTGTTTTTT
>TRBV12-3/TRBV12-4|.|TRBJ1-1|few
CASSPRITGLNTEAFF
TGTGCCAGCAGTCCACGAATAACAGGGCTGAACACTGAAGCTTTCTTT
>TRBV12-3/TRBV12-4|TRBD1|TRBJ2-7|few
CASSSGWDSSSYEQYF
TGTGCCAGCAGTTCCGGGTGGGACAGTTCTTCCTACGAGCAGTACTTC
>TRBV4-1|TRBD2|TRBJ2-7|.
CASSYGLAGGLYEQYF
TGCGCCAGCAGCTACGGACTAGCGGGGGGGCTGTACGAGCAGTACTTC
>TRBV9|.|TRBJ2-5|.
CASSAGGGVETQYF
TGTGCCAGCAGCGCAGGGGGAGGGGTCGAGACCCAGTACTTC
>TRBV7-9|.|TRBJ2-3|few
CASTTTRPRGSDTQYF
TGTGCCAGCACCACCACCCGGCCCCGAGGTTCAGATACGCAGTATTTT
>TRBV7-2|TRBD2|TRBJ2-2|few
CASSTISGVGGELFF
TGTGCCAGCAGCACGATTAGCGGGGTGGGCGGGGAGCTGTTTTTT
>TRBV28|TRBD1|TRBJ1-1|few
CATSGRSFRTGGIRNTEAFF
TGTGCCACCTCAGGACGCTCCTTCAGGACAGGGGGCATCAGGAACACTGAAGCTTTCTTT